This T cell receptor (beta chain) emerged from a study of blood T cell repertoires in COVID-19. Only in-frame clones appear in the TCRdb table, and some are missing; sequencing was by immunoSEQ multiplex PCR. The sample has approximately 76,000 clones; roughly nine tenths are singletons. The J segment lost 5 bases and the V segment lost 4 bases, leaving 7 bases of the junction unmatched. Germline-derived CDR1 and CDR2 are MNHEY and SVGAGI. CDR3 length: 15 amino acids. The J gene is TRBJ2-3, the V gene TRBV6-5; 9 nucleotides line up with TRBD1. This clonotype originated in a woman in her fifties or sixties with acute or convalescent COVID-19. Sequencing was done on a sample of peripheral blood. The CDR3 DNA sequence: TGTGCCAGCAGTTCCACAGGGGGCTTGGGAGATACGCAGTATTTT. Translation: CASSSTGGLGDTQYF.